The 5 T cell receptor beta chains presented below share a single source sample, sequenced in a study of Graves' ophthalmopathy and Graves' hyperthyroidism. The authors amplified TCR beta CDR3 regions from RNA transcripts. HTBI primers served in a first-round RT-PCR, which a second-round multiplex PCR followed. MiXCR, run by TCRdb on the multiplex PCR reads, gives a single entry per CDR3 protein. The sample records approximately 700,000 distinct CDR3 sequences, roughly 41% being singletons. The specimen sequenced was peripheral blood. The receptors were gathered from an adult man with Graves' ophthalmopathy.

This clonotype was observed at least ten times. The V and J genes are TRBV9 and TRBJ2-5; 8 bases line up with TRBD1. Germline V lookup: CDR1 SGDLS, CDR2 YYNGEE. This CDR3 is built from 14 residues. The V and J ends lost 3 bases and 5 bases, in that order; junction bases with no gene match: 6. CDR3 sequence: CASSGRTGHETQYF. CDR3 nucleotides: TGTGCCAGCAGCGGCAGGACAGGGCACGAGACCCAGTACTTC. Combining the CDR3 with reference TRBV9 and TRBJ2-5 gives the whole variable domain DSGVTQTPKHLITATGQRVTLRCSPRSGDLSVYWYQQSLDQGLQFLIQYYNGEERAKGNILERFSAQQFPDLHSELNLSSLELGDSALYFCASSGRTGHETQYFGPGTRLLVL.

This clonotype was counted only a few times. The V and J genes are TRBV7-9 and TRBJ2-6, with 12 bases lining up with TRBD2. V trimming: 5 bases; J trimming: 4 bases; junction bases outside the gene matches: 6. The V gene's germline CDR1 is SEHNR and CDR2 FQNEAQ (reference sequence). The CDR3 is 17 residues long. The CDR3 protein is CASSPWTSGNGANVLTF. DNA for the CDR3: TGTGCCAGCAGCCCGTGGACTAGCGGGAACGGGGCCAACGTCCTGACTTTC.

Of note for this clonotype: A single base separates this from a much larger clone, so it may be a read error. The rearrangement links TRBV9 to TRBJ1-2; possible D gene TRBD1, 6 bases. Per the germline V gene, CDR1 is SGDLS and CDR2 is YYNGEE. V gave up 4 bases and J gave up 4 bases, with 17 bases separating them. CDR3 length: 15 residues. For the CDR3, the DNA is TGTGCCAGCAGCTCAAACAGGGTACGGCGCTATGGCTACACCTTC. Translating gives CASSSNRVRRYGYTF.

In its sample, this clonotype was seen many times. CDR3 nucleotide sequence: TGTGCCAGCAGCTTCGTGAGGGAAGCTTTCTTT. As protein: CASSFVREAFF. The rearrangement joins TRBV11-2 to TRBJ1-1, with D uncertain. The CDR3 loop spans 11 amino acids. V lost 3 bases, J lost 8 bases, and 7 bases lay in between. Germline V gene data show CDR1 as SGHAT and CDR2 as FQNNGV.

This clonotype was counted ten times or more. V gene TRBV9 combines with J gene TRBJ1-2, with D maybe TRBD1 (5 bases). CDR1 SGDLS and CDR2 YYNGEE come from the germline V gene. CDR3 length: 12 amino acids. The V end lost 2 bases, the J end lost 4 bases, and 6 bases lay between the germline ends. CDR3 bases: TGTGCCAGCAGCGTGGGGGTCTATGGCTACACCTTC. Encoded protein: CASSVGVYGYTF.